The rows below give T cell receptor beta chains drawn from one sample of a study of blood T cell repertoires in COVID-19. Profiling relied on immunoSEQ multiplex PCR, and the TCRdb table lists in-frame clones only, not all of them. The data contain 61,000 or so clones, under 85% of them singletons. Sample: peripheral blood. The receptors shown here come from an older woman with acute or convalescent COVID-19. Both conserved end residues are part of each CDR3. A D gene is named only where the DNA matches it firmly. Rows give clone size only sometimes, using once, few, many, or a class for an expanded clone.

j_gene | len | abundance | d_gene | v_gene | CDR3aa | CDR3nt
TRBJ2-3 | 14 | NA | TRBD1 | TRBV6-5 | CASSLDRAADTQYF | TGTGCCAGCAGTTTGGACAGGGCCGCAGATACGCAGTATTTT
TRBJ1-2 | 14 | NA | TRBD1 | TRBV7-9 | CASSLGQGSLGYTF | TGTGCCAGCAGCTTAGGACAGGGGTCTCTTGGCTACACCTTC
TRBJ2-1 | 15 | few | TRBD2 | TRBV7-2 | CASSSEPGLATEQFF | TGTGCCAGCAGCTCTGAACCGGGACTAGCGACTGAGCAGTTCTTC
TRBJ2-3 | 13 | NA | TRBD1 | TRBV10-1 | CASSETGADTQYF | TGCGCCAGCAGTGAAACAGGGGCAGATACGCAGTATTTT
TRBJ2-3 | 14 | NA | TRBD2 | TRBV11-3 | CASRLGAGPTTQYF | TGTGCCAGCAGATTAGGAGCGGGGCCCACTACGCAGTATTTT
TRBJ1-2 | 13 | NA | NA | TRBV5-1 | CASTFGTSYGYTF | TGCGCCAGCACCTTCGGGACATCGTATGGCTACACCTTC
TRBJ1-6 | 16 | NA | NA | TRBV5-5 | CASSLSWSPTNSPLHF | TGTGCCAGCAGCCTTAGTTGGAGCCCGACCAATTCACCCCTCCACTTT
TRBJ2-3 | 14 | NA | NA | TRBV5-6 | CASGGGRRTDTQYF | TGTGCCTCGGGTGGCGGGCGTCGGACAGATACGCAGTATTTT
TRBJ2-7 | 16 | NA | NA | TRBV14 | CASSQVWGGGDYEQYF | TGTGCCAGCAGCCAAGTTTGGGGCGGGGGCGATTACGAGCAGTACTTC
TRBJ2-3 | 17 | NA | TRBD2 | TRBV7-6 | CASSPGLSGGAEDTQYF | TGTGCCAGCAGCCCGGGCCTTAGCGGGGGGGCTGAAGATACGCAGTATTTT
TRBJ1-2 | 12 | NA | TRBD1 | TRBV7-8 | CASSTDRGGYTF | TGTGCCAGCAGCACAGACAGGGGTGGCTACACCTTC
TRBJ1-2 | 17 | NA | TRBD1 | TRBV11-2 | CASSLDSWGRTGYGYTF | TGTGCCAGCAGCTTAGACTCATGGGGCCGGACAGGTTATGGCTACACCTTC
TRBJ2-1 | 17 | NA | TRBD1 | TRBV4-1 | CASSQHSMGQGHNEQFF | TGCGCCAGCAGCCAACACTCCATGGGACAGGGGCACAATGAGCAGTTCTTC
TRBJ1-2 | 15 | NA | TRBD1 | TRBV9 | CASSVVPGQGLSYTF | TGTGCCAGCAGCGTAGTTCCGGGACAGGGGCTGAGCTACACCTTC